Presented here are 30 T cell receptor beta chains from one specimen sequenced in a study of blood T cell repertoires in COVID-19 (dated by TCRdb to 2019 to 2021). To prepare the library, the immunoSEQ multiplex PCR assay was applied. In TCRdb, the immuneACCESS table is reduced to in-frame sequences with V and J assigned. These tables do not hold every clone; where another copy was compared, an unresolved V gene accounts for under half, and the others remain unexplained. Counted in this sample were hundreds of thousands of clones; roughly 88% of them appeared once. The top ten hold 1.3% to 1.5% of the sample. The sequenced sample consisted of peripheral blood. The receptors stem from a man at least 80 years old with acute or convalescent COVID-19.

The chain is built from TRBV7-8 and TRBJ1-2, with D uncertain. This CDR3 has 13 amino acids. In germline, CDR1 is SGHVS, CDR2 FQNEAQ. V lost 3 bases to trimming and J lost 2 bases, with 7 bases between them. CDR3 coding DNA: TGTGCCAGCAGCTTGTCACAGAACTATGGCTACACCTTC. This translates into CASSLSQNYGYTF.

Only one count was recorded for this clone. The rearrangement links TRBV15 to TRBJ1-2, with TRBD1 matching over 9 bases. Trimming took 0 bases from V and 8 from J; bases not matched to a gene: 7. The germline CDR1 and CDR2 sequences are LNHNV and YYDKDF (reference sequence). CDR3 length: 15 amino acids. CDR3: CATSRDYGTGIGYTF. CDR3 DNA: TGTGCCACCAGCAGAGATTACGGGACAGGGATCGGCTACACCTTC.

The chain couples TRBV7-2 to TRBJ1-1, with 7 nucleotides matching TRBD1. Germline V lookup: CDR1 SGHTA, CDR2 FQGNSA. The V segment lost 2 bases and the J segment 0 bases; nucleotides outside the gene matches: 3. The CDR3 sequence is 15 residues long. This chain's CDR3 is CASSLWDSMNTEAFF. The DNA of the CDR3 is TGTGCCAGCAGCTTATGGGACAGCATGAACACTGAAGCTTTCTTT.

This rearrangement joins TRBV2 to TRBJ2-2, with D perhaps TRBD2 (5 bases). The CDR3 has 15 residues. Germline assignment: CDR1 SNHLY and CDR2 FYNNEI. Trimming stripped 4 bases from V and 3 bases from J, with 12 bases between. This CDR3 reads CASSAVKRYTGELFF. CDR3 nucleotides: TGTGCCAGCAGTGCAGTTAAGCGGTACACCGGGGAGCTGTTTTTT.

This clone has only a few counts. This sequence joins TRBV6-5 and TRBJ2-7; TRBD1 might be the D (5 bases). The germline gives CDR1 MNHEY, CDR2 SVGAGI. The CDR3 is 14 residues long. V gave up 5 bases and J gave up 2 bases, with 13 bases separating them. Here the CDR3 reads CASSNWGIPYEQYF. CDR3 nucleotides: TGTGCCAGCAGTAACTGGGGCATCCCCTACGAGCAGTACTTC.

This rearrangement joins TRBV7-9 to TRBJ1-1; D is uncertain. The V end was cut by 1 base, the J end by 0 bases, with 9 bases between. The CDR3 runs to 15 residues. CDR1 is SEHNR and CDR2 is FQNEAQ in the germline V gene (reference sequence). The DNA for the CDR3 is TGTGCCAGCAGCTTAGTGACAAATATGAACACTGAAGCTTTCTTT. Translated, it gives CASSLVTNMNTEAFF.

V gene TRBV6-5 combines with J gene TRBJ2-1; 9 nucleotides match TRBD2. Germline V gene sequence: CDR1 MNHEY, CDR2 SVGAGI. Trimming at V came to 6 bases and at J to 10 bases, leaving 13 bases not matched to a gene. The CDR3 is 15 residues long. CDR3 region: CASSLKALSGGEQFF. The DNA for the CDR3 is TGTGCCAGCAGCCTAAAGGCCCTCAGCGGGGGGGAGCAGTTCTTC.

This clone has a handful of counts. The gene calls are TRBV14 and TRBJ2-1; the match to TRBD2 covers 7 bases. Losses at the gene ends were 3 bases for V and 8 bases for J; bases not matched to a gene: 7. Germline V gene lookup returns CDR1 SGHDN and CDR2 FVKESK. The CDR3 extends over 14 amino acids. In DNA form, the CDR3 reads TGTGCCAGCAGCCAGAGCGGGGTTATGGATGAGCAGTTCTTC. Its translation is CASSQSGVMDEQFF.

V and J are TRBV7-3 and TRBJ2-7, with D maybe TRBD2 (6 bases). This CDR3 is 14 amino acids long. CDR1 and CDR2 from the germline V gene are SGHTA and FQGTGA. Trimming pared 3 bases from V and 2 bases from J, leaving 11 bases between. CDR3 bases: TGTGCCAGCAGCTTGTATCCGGGGGCCTACGAGCAGTACTTC. Its translation: CASSLYPGAYEQYF.

There are a few counts of this clone. This rearrangement joins TRBV11-2 to TRBJ2-5; D remains ambiguous. V gave up 1 base and J gave up 4 bases, with 7 bases separating them. This CDR3 has 13 amino acids. The germline V gene encodes CDR1 SGHAT and CDR2 FQNNGV. The CDR3 DNA reads as TGTGCCAGCAGCTTAGCACGGGTAGAGACCCAGTACTTC. Protein sequence: CASSLARVETQYF.

The rearrangement joins TRBV3-1 (or the pseudogene TRBV3-2) to TRBJ2-6, with 7 bases lining up with TRBD1. The V and J ends lost 2 bases and 1 base, in that order; junction bases with no gene match: 5. This CDR3 comprises 17 residues. Per the germline V gene, CDR1 is LGHDT and CDR2 is YNNKEL (reference sequence). The CDR3 bases are TGTGCCAGCAGCCAAACGACAGGGCGATCTGGGGCCAACGTCCTGACTTTC. It is translated as CASSQTTGRSGANVLTF.

This clone turned up a few times. The chain has TRBV9 and TRBJ1-6; D unclear. CDR3 length: 12 residues. Trimming removed 3 bases at V and 7 bases at J, with 5 bases between. Germline V gives CDR1 SGDLS, CDR2 YYNGEE. The CDR3, as DNA: TGTGCCAGCAGCGCGTCCAATTCACCCCTCCACTTT. Residues: CASSASNSPLHF.

Regarding this clone: One end of the junction does not line up with germline, which may come from a read error. This rearrangement joins TRBV4-2 to TRBJ2-7, with a weak D call TRBD2 (7 bases). CDR3 size: 8 residues. From germline, CDR1 is LGHNA and CDR2 YNFKEQ. The CDR3 coding sequence is TGCGGGGGGCCTAGGCAGTACTTC. It yields the protein CGGPRQYF.

The V call is TRBV6-2 or TRBV6-3, the J call TRBJ2-1; D may be TRBD2 (5 bases). CDR1 and CDR2 from the germline V gene are MNHEY and SVGEGT. CDR3 size: 12 residues. With 2 bases removed from V and 8 bases from J, the gap between germline ends came to 7 bases. The CDR3 sequence is CASSYTRHEQFF. The CDR3 DNA is TGTGCCAGCAGTTACACTAGACATGAGCAGTTCTTC.

In DNA, the CDR3 is TGCAGCGTTTTCTACAGGGACACTGAAGCTTTCTTT. It yields the protein CSVFYRDTEAFF. This chain uses TRBV29-1 with TRBJ1-1; perhaps TRBD1 as D (6 bases). V lost 5 bases and J lost 3, with 10 bases in between. The CDR3 covers 12 residues. Germline lookup yields CDR1 SQVTM and CDR2 ANQGSEA.

The CDR3 protein is CASSEGREAEKLFF. The DNA for the CDR3 is TGTGCCAGCAGTGAAGGCAGGGAGGCTGAAAAACTGTTTTTT. This chain connects TRBV25-1 to TRBJ1-4; weak D call: TRBD1 (5 bases). CDR1 MGHDK and CDR2 SYGVNS come from the germline V gene. The CDR3 consists of 14 residues. V was cut by 2 bases and J by 7 bases, with 11 bases left in between.

The chain has TRBV27 and TRBJ2-2; 9 nucleotides match TRBD2. Germline values: CDR1 MNHEY, CDR2 SMNVEV (reference sequence). The length of the CDR3 is 13 residues. Trimming cost V 7 bases and J 8 bases; bases outside gene matches: 5. Here the CDR3 reads CASKLAGWGELFF. The CDR3 DNA reads as TGTGCCAGCAAACTAGCGGGTTGGGGGGAGCTGTTTTTT.

CDR3: CASNGFNQPQHF. The CDR3, as DNA: TGTGCCAGTAACGGTTTCAATCAGCCCCAGCATTTT. The chain links TRBV19 to TRBJ1-5; unclear D gene. Germline loops: CDR1 LNHDA, CDR2 SQIVND (reference sequence). V dropped 7 bases and J dropped 3 bases, with 7 bases sitting between them. This CDR3 is 12 amino acids long.

DNA for the CDR3: TGTGCCAGCTCACCACGATTTTCGGGGGAGACCCAGTACTTC. Encoded protein: CASSPRFSGETQYF. The chain couples TRBV18 to TRBJ2-5; possibly TRBD2 for D (5 bases). V was trimmed by 1 base and J by 5 bases, leaving 11 bases between them. Germline V gives CDR1 KGHSH, CDR2 LQKENI. The CDR3 runs to 14 residues.

The chain has TRBV14 and TRBJ2-4; 8 bases match TRBD1. V lost 4 bases to trimming and J lost 0 bases; unmatched junction nucleotides: 11. The CDR3 has 18 residues. Germline CDR1 is SGHDN and CDR2 is FVKESK. This CDR3 reads CASSPHMTGALAKNIQYF. CDR3 DNA sequence: TGTGCCAGCAGCCCACACATGACAGGGGCTCTAGCCAAAAACATTCAGTACTTC.

The chain combines TRBV28 with TRBJ1-5; TRBD1 is a possible D gene (5 bases). This CDR3 is 15 amino acids long. The germline V and J ends were trimmed by 6 bases and 5 bases, with 17 bases remaining between them. Germline loops: CDR1 MDHEN, CDR2 SYDVKM. The CDR3 loop reads CASRAGGGIHQPQHF. The CDR3 bases are TGTGCCAGCAGGGCCGGGGGGGGAATTCATCAGCCCCAGCATTTT. The full variable domain, in which reference TRBV28 and TRBJ1-5 provide the parts outside the CDR3, is DVKVTQSSRYLVKRTGEKVFLECVQDMDHENMFWYRQDPGLGLRLIYFSYDVKMKEKGDIPEGYSVSREKKERFSLILESASTNQTSMYLCASRAGGGIHQPQHFGDGTRLSIL.

This chain connects TRBV9 to TRBJ2-7, with D possibly being TRBD1 (6 bases). Germline CDR1 reads SGDLS; CDR2 reads YYNGEE. This CDR3 region has 15 residues. Trimming cost V 3 bases and J 2 bases, with 15 bases left between them. The CDR3 reads CASSGGGQGTYEQYF. The CDR3 DNA is TGTGCCAGCAGCGGCGGTGGGCAGGGGACCTACGAGCAGTACTTC.

The V gene is TRBV25-1, the J gene TRBJ1-1; tentatively, D is TRBD1 (5 bases). The V end lost 1 base, the J end lost 6 bases, and 12 bases lay between the germline ends. Germline V gene sequence: CDR1 MGHDK, CDR2 SYGVNS. The CDR3 loop spans 14 amino acids. CDR3 residues: CASSEWGEGPEAFF. The CDR3, as DNA: TGTGCCAGCAGTGAATGGGGGGAGGGTCCTGAAGCTTTCTTT.

The rearrangement links TRBV12-3 or TRBV12-4 to TRBJ2-7, with D hard to call. V lost 4 bases and J 0 bases, leaving 4 bases between the germline ends. CDR3 size: 12 residues. The CDR3 region is CASSSFSYEQYF. The CDR3, as DNA: TGTGCCAGCAGTTCCTTCTCCTACGAGCAGTACTTC.

This chain links TRBV12-3 or TRBV12-4 with TRBJ2-1; no clear D. V gave up 2 bases and J gave up 7 bases, with 9 bases separating them. The CDR3 length is 13 residues. The CDR3 loop reads CASSLTRRNEQFF. CDR3 bases: TGTGCCAGCAGTTTAACACGGAGAAATGAGCAGTTCTTC.

This clone has only a few counts. The V and J genes are TRBV6-2 or TRBV6-3 and TRBJ2-3; D is uncertain. CDR3 length equals 14 residues. V was clipped by 6 bases and J by 6 bases, with 16 bases between them. Germline CDR1 MNHEY, CDR2 SVGEGT. The CDR3 here is CASSAITTTDTQYF. The CDR3 region has the DNA TGTGCCAGCAGCGCGATTACTACCACGGATACGCAGTATTTT.

The gene calls are TRBV10-3 and TRBJ2-5; D unclear. CDR1 and CDR2 from the germline V gene are ENHRY and SYGVKD. V lost 0 bases and J lost 9, with 17 bases in between. The CDR3 spans 15 residues. CDR3 loop: CAISESIQPQDSQYF. CDR3 coding DNA: TGTGCCATCAGTGAGTCAATTCAACCCCAGGATTCCCAGTACTTC.

The V gene is TRBV18, the J gene TRBJ2-5; D possibly corresponds to TRBD1 (5 bases). The CDR3 covers 17 residues. Germline lookup yields CDR1 KGHSH and CDR2 LQKENI. V lost 1 base, J lost 1 base, and 16 bases lay in between. CDR3 coding DNA: TGTGCCAGCTCACCACGGGGCTCCACATGGGGCCAAGAGACCCAGTACTTC. Amino acids: CASSPRGSTWGQETQYF.

The CDR3 DNA is TGTGCCAGCAGCCAAGATAGGGTAGCGGGAGTATCCTACGAGCAGTACTTC. This encodes CASSQDRVAGVSYEQYF. This rearrangement joins TRBV4-2 to TRBJ2-7; 9 bases match TRBD2. Trimming took 0 bases from V and 1 from J; bases not matched to a gene: 7. Germline V gives CDR1 LGHNA, CDR2 YNFKEQ. This CDR3 has 17 amino acids.

The rearrangement uses TRBV19 and TRBJ2-5; the match to TRBD2 covers 8 bases. Germline V CDR1 and CDR2: LNHDA, SQIVND (reference sequence). V gave up 3 bases and J gave up 1 base; unmatched junction bases: 4. The CDR3 runs to 15 residues. This CDR3 is CASSIRTSRQETQYF. CDR3 coding DNA: TGTGCCAGTAGTATCCGGACTAGCCGCCAAGAGACCCAGTACTTC.